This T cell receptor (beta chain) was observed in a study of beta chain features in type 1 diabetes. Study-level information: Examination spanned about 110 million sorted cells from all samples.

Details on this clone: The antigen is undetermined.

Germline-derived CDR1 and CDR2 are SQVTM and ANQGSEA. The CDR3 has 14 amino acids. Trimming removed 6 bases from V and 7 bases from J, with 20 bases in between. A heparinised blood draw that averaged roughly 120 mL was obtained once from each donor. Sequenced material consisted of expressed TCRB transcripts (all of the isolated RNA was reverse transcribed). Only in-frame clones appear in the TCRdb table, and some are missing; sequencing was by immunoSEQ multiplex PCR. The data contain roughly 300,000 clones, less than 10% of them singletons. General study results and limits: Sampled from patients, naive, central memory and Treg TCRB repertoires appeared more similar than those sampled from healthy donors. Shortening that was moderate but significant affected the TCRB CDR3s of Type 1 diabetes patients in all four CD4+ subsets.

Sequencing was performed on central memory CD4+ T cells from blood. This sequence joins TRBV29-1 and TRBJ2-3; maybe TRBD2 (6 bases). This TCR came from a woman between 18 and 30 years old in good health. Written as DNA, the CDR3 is TGCAGCGTCCGGGACTTTGGCACAATCAATACGCAGTATTTT. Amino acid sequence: CSVRDFGTINTQYF.